This T cell receptor beta chain is from a study of Ad26.COV2.S vaccination and SARS-CoV-2 variants. The overall study: Donor had been placed in the Ad26.COV2.S arm of the COV1001 trial.

The assay was immunoSEQ multiplex PCR, and TCRdb's table has in-frame clones only and misses some. This table has 360,000 or so clones, approximately 90% appearing once. Worth noting for this clone: Its antigen is unknown. Other DNA sequences in this specimen translate into the identical CDR3.

General study results and limits: There was a possibility that the TCR breadth and depth analyses underestimated total T cell responses.

Germline V lookup: CDR1 DFQATT, CDR2 SNEGSKA (reference sequence). This CDR3 region has 11 residues. Trimming shortened V by 5 bases and J by 4 bases, and 9 bases separated the two germline ends. Described treatment: around 19 received Ad26.COV2.S at low or high dose, single or two shots; 5 received placebo; per-sample allocation not given. After the first vaccine or placebo injection, samples were drawn on day 63. The sample consisted of peripheral blood, taken in a trial of Ad26.COV2.S vaccine versus placebo. The chain carries TRBV20-1 and TRBJ2-7, with D perhaps TRBD2 (6 bases). This sequence was found in a person aged 18-65 years who received the Ad26.COV2.S COVID-19 vaccine or a placebo. The CDR3 bases are TGCAGTGCTCAGCGGGTATACGAGCAGTACTTC. It encodes CSAQRVYEQYF.